The entry below gives a single T cell receptor (beta chain) sequence along with its context. TCRdb's table, derived via immunoSEQ multiplex PCR, lists solely in-frame clones and lacks some. The sample records 250,000 or so clones, 65% to 85% being singletons. These data come from a study of blood T cell repertoires in COVID-19. Germline V lookup: CDR1 LNHDA, CDR2 SQIVND (reference sequence). Trimming pared 5 bases from V and 10 bases from J, leaving 15 bases between. The CDR3 covers 12 residues. The rearrangement links TRBV19 to TRBJ2-7, with a tentative D call TRBD2 (6 bases). The receptor was derived from a man between 50 and 59 years old who had recovered from COVID-19. Sequencing input: PBMCs or T cells enriched from blood (not recorded which). The CDR3 coding sequence is TGTGCCAGTAGTCCCCGGGGAGGAGTACAGTACTTC. Translation gives CASSPRGGVQYF.